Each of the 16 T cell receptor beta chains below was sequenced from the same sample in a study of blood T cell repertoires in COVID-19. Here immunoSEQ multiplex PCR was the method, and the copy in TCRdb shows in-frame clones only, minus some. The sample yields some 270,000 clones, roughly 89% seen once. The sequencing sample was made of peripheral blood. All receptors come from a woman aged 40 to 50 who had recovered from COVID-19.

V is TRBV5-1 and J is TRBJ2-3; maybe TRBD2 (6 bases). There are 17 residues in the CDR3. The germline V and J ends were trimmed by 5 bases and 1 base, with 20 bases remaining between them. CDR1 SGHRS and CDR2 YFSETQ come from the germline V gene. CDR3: CASSSSNYGSGTDTQYF. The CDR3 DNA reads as TGCGCCAGCAGTTCGTCCAATTACGGGAGCGGCACAGATACGCAGTATTTT.

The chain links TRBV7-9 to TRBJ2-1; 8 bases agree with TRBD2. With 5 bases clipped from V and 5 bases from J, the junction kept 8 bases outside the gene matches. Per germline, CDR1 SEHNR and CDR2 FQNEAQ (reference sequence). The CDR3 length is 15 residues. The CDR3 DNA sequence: TGTGCCAGCAGCGACCGACTAGCGCTCAACAATGAGCAGTTCTTC. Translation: CASSDRLALNNEQFF.

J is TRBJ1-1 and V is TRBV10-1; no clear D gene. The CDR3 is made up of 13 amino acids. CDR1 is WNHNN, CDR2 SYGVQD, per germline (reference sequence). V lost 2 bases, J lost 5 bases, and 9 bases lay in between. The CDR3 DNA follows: TGCGCCAGCAGTGAGGCGGGCAGTACTGAAGCTTTCTTT. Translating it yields CASSEAGSTEAFF.

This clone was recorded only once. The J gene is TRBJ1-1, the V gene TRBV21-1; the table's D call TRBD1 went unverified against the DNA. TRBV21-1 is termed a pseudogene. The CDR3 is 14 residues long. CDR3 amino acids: CASRGKRPLSEAFF. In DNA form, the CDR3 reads TGTGCCTCCAGGGGGAAACGGCCATTGTCTGAAGCTTTCTTT.

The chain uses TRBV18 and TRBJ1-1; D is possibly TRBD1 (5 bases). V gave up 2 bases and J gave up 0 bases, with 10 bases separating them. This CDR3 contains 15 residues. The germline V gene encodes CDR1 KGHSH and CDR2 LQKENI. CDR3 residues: CASSPKTGVNTEAFF. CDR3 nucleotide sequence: TGTGCCAGCTCACCAAAAACAGGCGTGAACACTGAAGCTTTCTTT. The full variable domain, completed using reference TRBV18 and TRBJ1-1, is NAGVMQNPRHLVRRRGQEARLRCSPMKGHSHVYWYRQLPEEGLKFMVYLQKENIIDESGMPKERFSAEFPKEGPSILRIQQVVRGDSAAYFCASSPKTGVNTEAFFGQGTRLTVV.

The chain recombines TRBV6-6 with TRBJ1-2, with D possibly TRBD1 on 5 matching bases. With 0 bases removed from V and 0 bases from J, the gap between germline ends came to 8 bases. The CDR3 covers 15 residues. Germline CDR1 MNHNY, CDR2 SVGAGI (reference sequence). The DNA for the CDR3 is TGTGCCAGCAGTTACTCGGGGCTCCCTAACTATGGCTACACCTTC. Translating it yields CASSYSGLPNYGYTF.

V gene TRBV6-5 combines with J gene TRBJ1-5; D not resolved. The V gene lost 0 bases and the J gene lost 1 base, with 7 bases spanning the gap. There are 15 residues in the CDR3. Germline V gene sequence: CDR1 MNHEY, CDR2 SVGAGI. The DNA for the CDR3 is TGTGCCAGCAGTTACTCGTATCGGAGCAATCAGCCCCAGCATTTT. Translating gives CASSYSYRSNQPQHF.

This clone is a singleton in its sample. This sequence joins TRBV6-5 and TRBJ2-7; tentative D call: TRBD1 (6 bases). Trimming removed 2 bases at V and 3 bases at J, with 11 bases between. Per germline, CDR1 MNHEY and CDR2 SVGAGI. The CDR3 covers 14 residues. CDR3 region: CASSYEGVIYEQYV. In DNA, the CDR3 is TGTGCCAGCAGTTACGAGGGGGTTATCTACGAGCAGTACGTC.

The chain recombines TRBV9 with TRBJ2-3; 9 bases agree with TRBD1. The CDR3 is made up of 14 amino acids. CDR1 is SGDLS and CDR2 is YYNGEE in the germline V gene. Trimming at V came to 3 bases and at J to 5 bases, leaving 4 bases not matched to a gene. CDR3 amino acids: CASSEQGAGDTQYF. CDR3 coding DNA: TGTGCCAGCAGCGAACAGGGGGCGGGAGATACGCAGTATTTT.

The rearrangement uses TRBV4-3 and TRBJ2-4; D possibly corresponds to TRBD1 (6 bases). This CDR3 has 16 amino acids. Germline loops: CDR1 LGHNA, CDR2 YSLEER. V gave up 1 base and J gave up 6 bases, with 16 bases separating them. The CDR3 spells CASSQGPAGDINIQYF. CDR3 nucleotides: TGCGCCAGCAGCCAAGGGCCCGCAGGGGACATAAACATTCAGTACTTC.

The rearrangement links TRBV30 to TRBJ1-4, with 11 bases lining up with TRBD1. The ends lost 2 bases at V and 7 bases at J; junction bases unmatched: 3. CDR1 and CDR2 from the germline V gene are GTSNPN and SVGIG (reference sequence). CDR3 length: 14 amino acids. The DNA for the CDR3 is TGTGCCTGGAGTAGAGGACAGGGGGCTGAAAAACTGTTTTTT. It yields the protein CAWSRGQGAEKLFF.

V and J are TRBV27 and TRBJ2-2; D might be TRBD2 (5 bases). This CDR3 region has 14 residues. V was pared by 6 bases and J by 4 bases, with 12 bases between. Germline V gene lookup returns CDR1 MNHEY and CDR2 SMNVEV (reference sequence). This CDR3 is CASRTGSLTGELFF. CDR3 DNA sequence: TGTGCCAGCAGAACGGGAAGTCTCACCGGGGAGCTGTTTTTT.

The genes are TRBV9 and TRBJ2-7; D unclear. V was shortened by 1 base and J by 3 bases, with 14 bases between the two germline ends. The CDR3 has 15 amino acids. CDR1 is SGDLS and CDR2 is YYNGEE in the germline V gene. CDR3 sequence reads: CASSVNPRQDYEQYF. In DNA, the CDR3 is TGTGCCAGCAGCGTAAATCCCAGGCAGGACTACGAGCAGTACTTC.

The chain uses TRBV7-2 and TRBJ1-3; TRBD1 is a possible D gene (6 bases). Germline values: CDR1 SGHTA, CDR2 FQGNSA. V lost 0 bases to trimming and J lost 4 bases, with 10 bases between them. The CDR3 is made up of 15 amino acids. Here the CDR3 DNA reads TGTGCCAGCAGCTTAGCTTGGACAGCAGGAAACACCATATATTTT. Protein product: CASSLAWTAGNTIYF.

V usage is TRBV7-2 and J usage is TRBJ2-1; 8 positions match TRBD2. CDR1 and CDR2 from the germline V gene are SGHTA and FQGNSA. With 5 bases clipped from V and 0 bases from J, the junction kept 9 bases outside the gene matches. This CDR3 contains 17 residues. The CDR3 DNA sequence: TGTGCCAGCAGCCTAAGGACTAGCTGGAGCTCCTACAATGAGCAGTTCTTC. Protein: CASSLRTSWSSYNEQFF.

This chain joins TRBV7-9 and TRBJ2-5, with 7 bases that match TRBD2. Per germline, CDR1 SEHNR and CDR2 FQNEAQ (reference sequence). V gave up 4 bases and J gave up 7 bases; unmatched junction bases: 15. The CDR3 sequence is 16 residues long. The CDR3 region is CASSSWDGGSEATQYF. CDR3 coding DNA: TGTGCCAGCAGCTCTTGGGACGGCGGGAGTGAGGCGACCCAGTACTTC.